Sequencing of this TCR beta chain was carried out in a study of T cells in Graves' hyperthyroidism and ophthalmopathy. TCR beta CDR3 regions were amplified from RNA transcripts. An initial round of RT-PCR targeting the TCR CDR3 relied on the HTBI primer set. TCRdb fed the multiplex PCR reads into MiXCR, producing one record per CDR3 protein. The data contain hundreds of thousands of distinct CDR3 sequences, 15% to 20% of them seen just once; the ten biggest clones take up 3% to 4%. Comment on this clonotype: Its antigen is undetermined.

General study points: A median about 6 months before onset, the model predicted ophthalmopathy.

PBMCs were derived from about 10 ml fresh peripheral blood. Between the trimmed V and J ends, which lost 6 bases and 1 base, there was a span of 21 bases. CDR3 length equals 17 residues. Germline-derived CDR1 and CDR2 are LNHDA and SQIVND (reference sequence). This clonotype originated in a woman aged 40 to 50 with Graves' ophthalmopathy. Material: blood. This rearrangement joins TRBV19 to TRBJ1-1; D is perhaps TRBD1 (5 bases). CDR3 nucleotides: TGTGCCAGTAGGACAGTATGGGCAGAGGAAAAGAACACTGAAGCTTTCTTT. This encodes CASRTVWAEEKNTEAFF. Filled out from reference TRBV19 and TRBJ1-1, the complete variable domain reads DGGITQSPKYLFRKEGQNVTLSCEQNLNHDAMYWYRQDPGQGLRLIYYSQIVNDFQKGDIAEGYSVSREKKESFPLTVTSAQKNPTAFYLCASRTVWAEEKNTEAFFGQGTRLTVV.